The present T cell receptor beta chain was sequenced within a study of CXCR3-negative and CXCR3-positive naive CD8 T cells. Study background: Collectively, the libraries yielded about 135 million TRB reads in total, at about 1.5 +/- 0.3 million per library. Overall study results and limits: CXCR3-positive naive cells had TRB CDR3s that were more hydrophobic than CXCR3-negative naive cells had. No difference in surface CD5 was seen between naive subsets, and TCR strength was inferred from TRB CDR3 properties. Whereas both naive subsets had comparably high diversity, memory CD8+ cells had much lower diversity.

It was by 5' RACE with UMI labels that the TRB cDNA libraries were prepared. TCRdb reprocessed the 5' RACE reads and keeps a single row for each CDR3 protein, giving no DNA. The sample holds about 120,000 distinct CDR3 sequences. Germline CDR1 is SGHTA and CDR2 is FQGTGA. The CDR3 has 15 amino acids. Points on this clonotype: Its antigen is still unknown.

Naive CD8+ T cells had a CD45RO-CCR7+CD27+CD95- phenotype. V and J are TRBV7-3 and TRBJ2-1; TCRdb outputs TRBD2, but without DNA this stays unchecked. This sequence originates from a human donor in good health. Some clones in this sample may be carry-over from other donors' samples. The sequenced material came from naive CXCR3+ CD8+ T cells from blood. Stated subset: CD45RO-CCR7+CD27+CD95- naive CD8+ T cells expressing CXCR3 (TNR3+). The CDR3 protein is CASSPDGTSVYEQFF.